The 18 T cell receptor beta chains presented below share a single source sample, sequenced in a study of tumor T cells in aggressive B-cell lymphoma (dated by TCRdb to about 2017). Libraries came from the immunoSEQ multiplex PCR assay. As stored in TCRdb, this immuneACCESS dataset retains in-frame rearrangements with V and J assigned. A fraction of the clones does not appear; measured against another copy, unresolved V genes explain less than half of the discrepancy, and the remainder lacks a known reason. The sample profile shows about 4,400 clones; 81% of them were found once. The ten largest make up less than 5.5% of the sample. Input material: tumor tissue. The receptor source for this set is an adult with diffuse large B cell lymphoma.

The chain links TRBV29-1 to TRBJ1-1; TRBD1 matches 7 bases. J was trimmed by 0 bases and V by 7 bases; bases with no gene match: 2. There are 12 residues in the CDR3. From germline, CDR1 is SQVTM and CDR2 ANQGSEA. CDR3 amino acids: CSAGTVNTEAFF. DNA for the CDR3: TGCAGCGCCGGGACAGTGAACACTGAAGCTTTCTTT.

This clone has just a few counts. The chain joins TRBV6-6 to TRBJ2-3; 10 nucleotides align to TRBD2. The CDR3 contains 16 residues. Germline-derived CDR1 and CDR2 are MNHNY and SVGAGI (reference sequence). V lost 2 bases to trimming and J lost 6 bases; unmatched junction nucleotides: 8. The chain's CDR3 is CASSYALAGVGDTQYF. In nucleotides, the CDR3 is TGTGCCAGCAGTTACGCGCTAGCGGGGGTTGGTGATACGCAGTATTTT.

The V gene is TRBV11-3, the J gene TRBJ1-5; 8 positions match TRBD1. Unmatched junction bases numbered 10, after V lost 6 bases and J lost 3 bases. From germline, CDR1 is SGHNT and CDR2 YENEEA. This CDR3 is built from 16 residues. CDR3 in DNA: TGTGCCAGCAGATTTCCCAGGGACAGGATCAATCAGCCCCAGCATTTT. Encoded protein: CASRFPRDRINQPQHF.

This clone was seen a few times. V is TRBV28 and J is TRBJ1-1, with a tentative D call TRBD1 (5 bases). Germline-derived CDR1 and CDR2 are MDHEN and SYDVKM. Deletions cut 3 bases from V and 8 bases from J, with 7 bases between. The CDR3 covers 11 residues. The CDR3 bases are TGTGCCAGCAGTTTGCGGGGGGAAGCTTTCTTT. This sequence encodes CASSLRGEAFF.

The rearrangement links TRBV7-2 to TRBJ2-3; TRBD1 aligns across 10 bases. This CDR3 contains 15 residues. CDR1 and CDR2 from the germline V gene are SGHTA and FQGNSA. V lost 1 base and J lost 4; bases outside the gene matches: 2. The CDR3 region is CASSLVGQGADTQYF. CDR3 nucleotide sequence: TGTGCCAGCAGCTTAGTTGGACAGGGGGCAGATACGCAGTATTTT.

The V and J genes are TRBV30 and TRBJ1-2; a weak D match, TRBD1 (6 bases). The CDR3 consists of 12 residues. V gave up 3 bases and J gave up 7 bases, with 12 bases separating them. Germline-derived CDR1 and CDR2 are GTSNPN and SVGIG (reference sequence). The CDR3 region has the DNA TGTGCCTGGAGGGGGGGGGCGACTGGCTACACCTTC. Protein: CAWRGGATGYTF.

The V call is TRBV6-5, the J call TRBJ1-2; possibly TRBD1 for D (5 bases). Germline loops: CDR1 MNHEY, CDR2 SVGAGI. The ends were cut back, 0 bases at V and 4 bases at J, with 12 bases in the middle. CDR3 size: 15 residues. CDR3 loop: CASSYSDGGFYGYTF. The DNA of the CDR3 is TGTGCCAGCAGTTACTCTGACGGGGGTTTCTATGGCTACACCTTC.

The rearrangement uses TRBV6-1 and TRBJ1-5; 9 bases align to TRBD1. CDR1 MNHNS and CDR2 SASEGT come from the germline V gene. CDR3 length: 15 residues. J was trimmed by 3 bases and V by 5 bases; bases with no gene match: 5. Here the CDR3 DNA reads TGTGCCAGCAGTCCGGGACAGGGCTTCAATCAGCCCCAGCATTTT. The encoded protein is CASSPGQGFNQPQHF.

This clone was counted a single time. J is TRBJ2-1 and V is TRBV7-2, with TRBD1 matching 10 bases. Germline assignment: CDR1 SGHTA and CDR2 FQGNSA. There are 16 residues in the CDR3. V gave up 4 bases and J gave up 3 bases; unmatched junction bases: 6. This CDR3 reads CASSWTGGDLYNEQFF. The CDR3 nucleotides read TGTGCCAGCAGCTGGACAGGGGGAGATCTCTACAATGAGCAGTTCTTC.

The chain has TRBV5-6 and TRBJ2-4; D possibly corresponds to TRBD2 (5 bases). The CDR3 is made up of 13 amino acids. The germline CDR1 and CDR2 sequences are SGHDT and YYEEEE. Trimming left V 4 bases short and J 9 bases short, with 14 bases between. CDR3 sequence: CASSAPDGGIQYF. The CDR3 nucleotides read TGTGCCAGCAGCGCCCCTGACGGAGGCATTCAGTACTTC.

The CDR3 loop is CASRGQENTEAFF. CDR3 nucleotide sequence: TGTGCCAGCAGGGGACAGGAGAACACTGAAGCTTTCTTT. V usage is TRBV2 and J usage is TRBJ1-1; 8 bases fit TRBD1. V lost 6 bases, J lost 1 base, and 1 base stayed unmatched. The V gene's germline CDR1 is SNHLY and CDR2 FYNNEI. The CDR3 extends over 13 amino acids.

The rearrangement joins TRBV5-1 to TRBJ2-1; TRBD2 agrees at 15 bases. J was trimmed by 3 bases and V by 6 bases; bases with no gene match: 7. The germline gives CDR1 SGHRS, CDR2 YFSETQ. The CDR3 consists of 17 residues. The CDR3 reads CASNTGTSGGRYNEQFF. The CDR3 DNA reads TGCGCCAGCAACACCGGGACTAGCGGGGGGCGCTACAATGAGCAGTTCTTC.

The chain couples TRBV2 to TRBJ2-2; D perhaps matches TRBD2 (5 bases). Per germline, CDR1 SNHLY and CDR2 FYNNEI. The CDR3 length is 14 residues. Trimming shortened V by 6 bases and J by 2 bases, and 10 bases separated the two germline ends. CDR3 nucleotide sequence: TGTGCCAGCAGAAGGACTGGAAACACCGGGGAGCTGTTTTTT. Translating it yields CASRRTGNTGELFF.

J is TRBJ1-1 and V is TRBV19, with D possibly being TRBD1 (5 bases). Germline V CDR1 and CDR2: LNHDA, SQIVND (reference sequence). The CDR3 length is 14 residues. V gave up 6 bases and J gave up 0 bases, with 11 bases separating them. Written as DNA, the CDR3 is TGTGCCAGTAGCCCGGCAGGGTTGAACACTGAAGCTTTCTTT. It yields the protein CASSPAGLNTEAFF.

In DNA, the CDR3 is TGCGCCAGCAGTGAGGTGTACAGGGTAAACTATGGCTACACCTTC. Amino acids: CASSEVYRVNYGYTF. V usage is TRBV10-2 and J usage is TRBJ1-2, with D perhaps TRBD1 (6 bases). Looked up from germline, CDR1 is WSHSY and CDR2 is SAAADI. This CDR3 has 15 residues. Trimming removed 2 bases from V and 2 bases from J, with 12 bases in between.

The chain joins TRBV2 to TRBJ1-1; possible D gene TRBD1, 6 bases. The V gene's germline CDR1 is SNHLY and CDR2 FYNNEI. The CDR3 is made up of 15 amino acids. V lost 1 base and J 1 base, leaving 10 bases between the germline ends. The CDR3 spells CASSEEGGGNTEAFF. CDR3 nucleotides: TGTGCCAGCAGTGAAGAAGGGGGGGGGAACACTGAAGCTTTCTTT.

A note on this clone: The sample carries other DNA sequences with the same CDR3. V usage is TRBV13 and J usage is TRBJ2-7; 7 nucleotides match TRBD1. Per germline, CDR1 PRHDT and CDR2 FYEKMQ (reference sequence). J gave up 0 bases and V 9 bases, and 8 bases lay outside the gene matches. The CDR3 has 14 amino acids. CDR3 nucleotides: TGTGCCAGTAGCCCACAGGGGAGCTCCTACGAGCAGTACTTC. Its translation is CASSPQGSSYEQYF.

The V call is TRBV25-1, the J call TRBJ2-7; TRBD1 matches at 8 bases. Germline assignment: CDR1 MGHDK and CDR2 SYGVNS. Trimming removed 7 bases from V and 3 bases from J; junction bases left unmatched: 8. This CDR3 contains 14 residues. The CDR3 here is CASTSGQVYYEQYF. Here the CDR3 DNA reads TGTGCCAGCACTTCGGGACAGGTATACTACGAGCAGTACTTC.